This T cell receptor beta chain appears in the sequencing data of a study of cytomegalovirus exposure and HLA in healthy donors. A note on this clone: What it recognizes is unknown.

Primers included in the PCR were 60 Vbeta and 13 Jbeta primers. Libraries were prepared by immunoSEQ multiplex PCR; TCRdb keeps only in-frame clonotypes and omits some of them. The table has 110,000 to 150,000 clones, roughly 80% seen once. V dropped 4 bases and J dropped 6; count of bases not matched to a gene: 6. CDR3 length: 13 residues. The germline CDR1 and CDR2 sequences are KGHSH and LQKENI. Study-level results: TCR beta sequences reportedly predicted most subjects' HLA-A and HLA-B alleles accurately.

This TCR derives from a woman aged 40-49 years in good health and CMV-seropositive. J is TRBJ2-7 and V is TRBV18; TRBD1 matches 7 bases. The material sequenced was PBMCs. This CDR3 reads CASSRTGESEQYF. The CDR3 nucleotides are TGTGCCAGCTCACGAACAGGGGAATCCGAGCAGTACTTC.